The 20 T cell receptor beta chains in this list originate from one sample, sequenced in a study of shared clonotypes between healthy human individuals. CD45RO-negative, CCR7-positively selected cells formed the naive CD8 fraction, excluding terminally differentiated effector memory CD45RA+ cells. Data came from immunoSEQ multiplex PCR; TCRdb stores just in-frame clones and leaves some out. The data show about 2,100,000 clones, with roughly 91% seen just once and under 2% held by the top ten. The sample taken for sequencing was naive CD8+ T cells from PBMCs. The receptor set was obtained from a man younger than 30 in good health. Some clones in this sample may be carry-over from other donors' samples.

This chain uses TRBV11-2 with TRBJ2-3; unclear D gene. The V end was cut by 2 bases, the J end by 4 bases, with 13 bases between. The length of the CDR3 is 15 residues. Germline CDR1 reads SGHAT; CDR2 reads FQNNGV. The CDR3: CASSLSYSMSDTQYF. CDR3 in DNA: TGTGCCAGCAGCTTAAGTTACAGTATGTCAGATACGCAGTATTTT.

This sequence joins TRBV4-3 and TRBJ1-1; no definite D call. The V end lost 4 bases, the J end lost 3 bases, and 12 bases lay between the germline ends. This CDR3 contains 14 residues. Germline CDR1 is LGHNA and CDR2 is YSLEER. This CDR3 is CASSRGRSDTEAFF. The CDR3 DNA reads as TGCGCCAGCAGCCGCGGGAGGTCCGACACTGAAGCTTTCTTT.

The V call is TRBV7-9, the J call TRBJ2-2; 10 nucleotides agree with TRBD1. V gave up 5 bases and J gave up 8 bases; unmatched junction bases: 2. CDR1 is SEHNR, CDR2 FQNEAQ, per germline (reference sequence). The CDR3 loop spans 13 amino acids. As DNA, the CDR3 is TGTGCCAGCAGCGGGACAGGGGTGGGGGAGCTGTTTTTT. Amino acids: CASSGTGVGELFF.

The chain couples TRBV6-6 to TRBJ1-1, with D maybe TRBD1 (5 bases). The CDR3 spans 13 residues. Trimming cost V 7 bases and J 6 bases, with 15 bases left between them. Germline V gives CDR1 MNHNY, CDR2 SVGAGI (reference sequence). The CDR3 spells CASTPGTKAEAFF. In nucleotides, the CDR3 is TGTGCCAGCACTCCCGGGACTAAGGCTGAAGCTTTCTTT.

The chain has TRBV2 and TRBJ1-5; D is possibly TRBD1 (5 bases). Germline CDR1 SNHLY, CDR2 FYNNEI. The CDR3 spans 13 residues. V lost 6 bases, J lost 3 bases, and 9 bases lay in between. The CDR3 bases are TGTGCCAGCAGGGGACGGATCAATCAGCCCCAGCATTTT. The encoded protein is CASRGRINQPQHF.

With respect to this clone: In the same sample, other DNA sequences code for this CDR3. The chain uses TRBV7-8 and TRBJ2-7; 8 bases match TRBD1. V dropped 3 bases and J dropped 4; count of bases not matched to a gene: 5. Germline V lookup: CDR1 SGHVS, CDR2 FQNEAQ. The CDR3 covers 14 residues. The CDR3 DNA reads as TGTGCCAGCAGCTTTCGGGGGACAGGATACGAGCAGTACTTC. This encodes CASSFRGTGYEQYF. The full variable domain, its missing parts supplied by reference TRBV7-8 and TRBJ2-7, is GAGVSQSPRYKVAKRGQDVALRCDPISGHVSLFWYQQALGQGPEFLTYFQNEAQLDKSGLPSDRFFAERPEGSVSTLKIQRTQQEDSAVYLCASSFRGTGYEQYFGPGTRLTVT.

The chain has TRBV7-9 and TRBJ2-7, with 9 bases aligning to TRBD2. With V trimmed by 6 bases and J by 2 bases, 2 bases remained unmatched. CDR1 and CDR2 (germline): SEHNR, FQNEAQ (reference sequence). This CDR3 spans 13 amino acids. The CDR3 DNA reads TGTGCCAGCAGAGCGGGAGGAACCTACGAGCAGTACTTC. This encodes CASRAGGTYEQYF. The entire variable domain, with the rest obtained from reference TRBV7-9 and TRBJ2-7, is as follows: DTGVSQNPRHKITKRGQNVTFRCDPISEHNRLYWYRQTLGQGPEFLTYFQNEAQLEKSRLLSDRFSAERPKGSFSTLEIQRTEQGDSAMYLCASRAGGTYEQYFGPGTRLTVT.

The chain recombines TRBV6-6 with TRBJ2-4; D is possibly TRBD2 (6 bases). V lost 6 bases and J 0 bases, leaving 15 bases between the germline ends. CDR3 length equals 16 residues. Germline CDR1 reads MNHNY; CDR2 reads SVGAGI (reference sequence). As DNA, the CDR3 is TGTGCCAGCAGGGATGGCGGGGAACTAGCCAAAAACATTCAGTACTTC. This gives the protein CASRDGGELAKNIQYF.

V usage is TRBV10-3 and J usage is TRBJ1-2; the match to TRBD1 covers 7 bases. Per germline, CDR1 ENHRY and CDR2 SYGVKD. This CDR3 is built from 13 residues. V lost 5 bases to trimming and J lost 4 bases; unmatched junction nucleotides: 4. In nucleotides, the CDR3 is TGTGCCATCAGTCAGGACAGGCTCTATGGCTACACCTTC. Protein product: CAISQDRLYGYTF.

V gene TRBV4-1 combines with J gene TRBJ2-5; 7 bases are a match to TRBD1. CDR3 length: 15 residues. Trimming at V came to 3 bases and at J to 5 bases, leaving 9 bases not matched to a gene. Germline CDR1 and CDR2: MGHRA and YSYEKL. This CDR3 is CASSQGQMKVETQYF. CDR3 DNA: TGCGCCAGCAGCCAGGGACAGATGAAGGTGGAGACCCAGTACTTC.

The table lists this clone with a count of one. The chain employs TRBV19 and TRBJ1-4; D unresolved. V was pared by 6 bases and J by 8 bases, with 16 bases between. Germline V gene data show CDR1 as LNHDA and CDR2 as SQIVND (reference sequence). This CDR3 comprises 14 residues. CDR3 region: CASRPGLMREKLFF. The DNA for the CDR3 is TGTGCCAGTAGGCCGGGCCTCATGCGGGAAAAACTGTTTTTT.

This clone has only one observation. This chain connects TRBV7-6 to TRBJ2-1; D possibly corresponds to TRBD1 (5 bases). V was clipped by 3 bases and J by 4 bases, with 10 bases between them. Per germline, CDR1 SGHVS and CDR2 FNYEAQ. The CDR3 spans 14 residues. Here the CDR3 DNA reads TGTGCCAGCAGCTTTTTGGCAGGGTACAATGAGCAGTTCTTC. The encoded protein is CASSFLAGYNEQFF.

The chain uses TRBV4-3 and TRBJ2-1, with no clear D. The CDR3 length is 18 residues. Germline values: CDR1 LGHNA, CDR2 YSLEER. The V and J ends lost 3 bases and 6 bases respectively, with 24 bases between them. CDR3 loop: CASSHFSPVVNLPNEQFF. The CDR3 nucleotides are TGCGCCAGCAGCCACTTCTCCCCGGTCGTTAACCTCCCCAATGAGCAGTTCTTC.

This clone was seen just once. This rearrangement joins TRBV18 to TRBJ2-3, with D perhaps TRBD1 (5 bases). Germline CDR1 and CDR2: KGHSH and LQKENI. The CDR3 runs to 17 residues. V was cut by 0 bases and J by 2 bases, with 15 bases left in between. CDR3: CASSPPPPGRVTDTQYF. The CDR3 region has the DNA TGTGCCAGCTCACCACCGCCCCCTGGCAGGGTCACAGATACGCAGTATTTT.

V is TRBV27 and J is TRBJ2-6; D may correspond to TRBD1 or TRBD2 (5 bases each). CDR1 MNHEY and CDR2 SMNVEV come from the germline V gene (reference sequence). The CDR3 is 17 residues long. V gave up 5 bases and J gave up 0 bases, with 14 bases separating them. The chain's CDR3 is CASSPLGADSGANVLTF. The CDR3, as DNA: TGTGCCAGCAGTCCCCTCGGGGCAGACTCTGGGGCCAACGTCCTGACTTTC.

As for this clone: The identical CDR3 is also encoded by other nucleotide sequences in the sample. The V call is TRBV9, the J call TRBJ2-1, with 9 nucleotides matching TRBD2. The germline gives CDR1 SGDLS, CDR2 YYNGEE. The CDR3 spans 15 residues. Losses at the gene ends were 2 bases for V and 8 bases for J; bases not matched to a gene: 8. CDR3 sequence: CASSVGGRAVDEQFF. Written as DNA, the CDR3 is TGTGCCAGCAGCGTGGGCGGGAGGGCCGTCGATGAGCAGTTCTTC.

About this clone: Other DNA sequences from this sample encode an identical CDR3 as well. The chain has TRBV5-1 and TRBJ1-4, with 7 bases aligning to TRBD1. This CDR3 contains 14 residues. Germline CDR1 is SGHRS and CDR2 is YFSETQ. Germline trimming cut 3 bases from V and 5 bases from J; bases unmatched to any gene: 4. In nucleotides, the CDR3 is TGCGCCAGCAGCTCCGACAGGGTAAATGAAAAACTGTTTTTT. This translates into CASSSDRVNEKLFF. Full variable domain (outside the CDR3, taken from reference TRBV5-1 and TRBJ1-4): KAGVTQTPRYLIKTRGQQVTLSCSPISGHRSVSWYQQTPGQGLQFLFEYFSETQRNKGNFPGRFSGRQFSNSRSEMNVSTLELGDSALYLCASSSDRVNEKLFFGSGTQLSVL.

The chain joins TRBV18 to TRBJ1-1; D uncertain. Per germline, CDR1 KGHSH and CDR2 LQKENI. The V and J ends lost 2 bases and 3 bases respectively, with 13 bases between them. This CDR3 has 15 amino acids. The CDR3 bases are TGTGCCAGCTCACCAGGCCGTGGGAGGGACACTGAAGCTTTCTTT. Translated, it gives CASSPGRGRDTEAFF.

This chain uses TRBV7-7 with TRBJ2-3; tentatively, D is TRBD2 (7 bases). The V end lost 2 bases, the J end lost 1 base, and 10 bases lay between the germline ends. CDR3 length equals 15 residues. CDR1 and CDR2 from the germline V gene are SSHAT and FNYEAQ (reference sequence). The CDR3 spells CASSLRGAGTDTQYF. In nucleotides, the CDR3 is TGTGCCAGCAGCTTACGGGGGGCGGGCACAGATACGCAGTATTTT.

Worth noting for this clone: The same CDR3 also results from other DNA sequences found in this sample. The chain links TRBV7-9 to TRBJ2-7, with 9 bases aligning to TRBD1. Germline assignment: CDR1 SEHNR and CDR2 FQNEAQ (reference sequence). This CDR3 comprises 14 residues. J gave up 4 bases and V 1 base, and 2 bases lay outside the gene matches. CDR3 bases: TGTGCCAGCAGCTTAGTGGGACAGGGATACGAGCAGTACTTC. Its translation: CASSLVGQGYEQYF. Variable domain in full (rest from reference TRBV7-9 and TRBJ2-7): DTGVSQNPRHKITKRGQNVTFRCDPISEHNRLYWYRQTLGQGPEFLTYFQNEAQLEKSRLLSDRFSAERPKGSFSTLEIQRTEQGDSAMYLCASSLVGQGYEQYFGPGTRLTVT.